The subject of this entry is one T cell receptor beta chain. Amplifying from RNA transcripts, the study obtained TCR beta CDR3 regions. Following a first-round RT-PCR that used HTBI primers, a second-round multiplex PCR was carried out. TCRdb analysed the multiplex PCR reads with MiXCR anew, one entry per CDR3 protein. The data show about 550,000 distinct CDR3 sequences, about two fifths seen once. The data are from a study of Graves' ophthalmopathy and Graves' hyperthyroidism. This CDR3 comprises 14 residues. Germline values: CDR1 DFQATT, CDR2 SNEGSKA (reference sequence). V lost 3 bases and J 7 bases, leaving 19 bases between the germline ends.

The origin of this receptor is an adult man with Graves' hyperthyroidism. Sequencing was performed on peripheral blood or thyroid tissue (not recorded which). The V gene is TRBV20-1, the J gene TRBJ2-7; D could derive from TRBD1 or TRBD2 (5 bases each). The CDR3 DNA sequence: TGCAGTGCTAGTCTCGGGACGATGTACAATGAGCAGTACTTC. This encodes CSASLGTMYNEQYF.